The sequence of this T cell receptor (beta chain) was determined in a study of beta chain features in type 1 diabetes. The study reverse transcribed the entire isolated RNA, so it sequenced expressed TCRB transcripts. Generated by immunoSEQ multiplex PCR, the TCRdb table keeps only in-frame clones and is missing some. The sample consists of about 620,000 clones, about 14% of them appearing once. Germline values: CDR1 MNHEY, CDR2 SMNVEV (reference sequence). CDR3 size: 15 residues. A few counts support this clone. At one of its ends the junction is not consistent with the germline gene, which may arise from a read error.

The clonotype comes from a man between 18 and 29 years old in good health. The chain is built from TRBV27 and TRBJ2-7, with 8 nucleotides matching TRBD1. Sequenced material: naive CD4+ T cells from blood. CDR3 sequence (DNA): TGTGCCAGCAGTCTATCGACAGGGGTCCACTACGAGCAGTACTTC. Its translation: CASSLSTGVHYEQYF.